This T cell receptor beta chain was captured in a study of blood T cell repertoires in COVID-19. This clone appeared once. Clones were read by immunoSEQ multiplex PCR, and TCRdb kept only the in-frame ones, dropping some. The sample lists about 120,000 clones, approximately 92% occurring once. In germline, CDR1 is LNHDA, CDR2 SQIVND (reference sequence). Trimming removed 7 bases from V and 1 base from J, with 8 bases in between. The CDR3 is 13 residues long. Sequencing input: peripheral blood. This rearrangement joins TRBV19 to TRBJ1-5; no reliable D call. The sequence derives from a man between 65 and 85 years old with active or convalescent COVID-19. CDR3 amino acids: CASTAASNQPQHF. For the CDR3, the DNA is TGTGCCAGTACGGCGGCGAGCAATCAGCCCCAGCATTTT.